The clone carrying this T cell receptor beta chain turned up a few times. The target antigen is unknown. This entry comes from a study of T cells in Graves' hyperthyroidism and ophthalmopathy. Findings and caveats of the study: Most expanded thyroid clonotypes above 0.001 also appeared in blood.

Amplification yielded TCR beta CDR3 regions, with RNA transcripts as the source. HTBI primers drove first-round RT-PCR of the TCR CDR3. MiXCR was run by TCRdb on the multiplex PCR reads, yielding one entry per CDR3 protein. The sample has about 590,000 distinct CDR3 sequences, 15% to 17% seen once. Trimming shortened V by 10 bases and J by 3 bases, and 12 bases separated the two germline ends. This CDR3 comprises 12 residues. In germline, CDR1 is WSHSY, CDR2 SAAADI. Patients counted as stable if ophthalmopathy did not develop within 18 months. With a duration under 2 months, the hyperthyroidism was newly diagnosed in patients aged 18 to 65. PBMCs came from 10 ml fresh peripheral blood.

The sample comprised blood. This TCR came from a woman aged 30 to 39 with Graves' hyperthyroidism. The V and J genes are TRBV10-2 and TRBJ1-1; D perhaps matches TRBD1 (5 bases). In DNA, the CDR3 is TGCGCCACCGGGACCGCTTACACTGAAGCTTTCTTT. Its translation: CATGTAYTEAFF.